This T cell receptor (beta chain) appears in the sequencing data of a study of CD4 T cells in relation to SARS-CoV-2 and coronaviruses (dated by TCRdb to 2020 to 2022). About the study as a whole: In the ViraFEST assay, PBMCs were grown with antigen for around ten days, and TCR beta CDR3s were then sequenced to identify antigen-specific clonal expansions. An HIV-1 Nef peptide pool or a culture without peptide was used as the negative reference condition. Shared crossreactive spike epitopes were mapped to their HLA restriction using patient-derived lymphoblastoid cell lines. At the level of individual TCR clonotypes, the study measured memory CD4+ T cell crossreactivity between SARS-CoV-2 spike protein and common cold coronavirus spike proteins. Samples from a few pre-COVID donors and the naive versus memory experiments were sequenced with the Adaptive Biotechnologies TCR-sequencing kit; other data were Illumina-based. Expansion assays from other donors in the study were sequenced with a different, Illumina-based TCR-beta assay.

Libraries were constructed by the immunoSEQ multiplex PCR assay. The study's processing was this. During preprocessing, nonproductive sequences were removed, as were CDR3s that did not start with C, did not end with F or W, or were shorter than 7 amino acids. Antigen-specific clonotypes were called with the MANAFEST web app, based on expansion relative to reference and other culture wells. A clone counted as positive if significantly expanded in 2 of 3 replicate wells versus the reference culture at FDR below 0.05. Positive clones also required significant expansion versus all other tandem wells and an odds ratio above 5. After three terminal residues were trimmed from each end, CDR3 homology was quantified as pairwise Levenshtein distance using the stringdist R package. In TCRdb, the immuneACCESS table is reduced to in-frame sequences with V and J assigned. These tables do not hold every clone; where another copy was compared, an unresolved V gene accounts for under half, and the others remain unexplained. From that table come the V and J calls and clone size; the DNA was used to work out D and trimming. The sample table records under 35,000 clones; more than 75% of these occur just once. In total, the top ten clones hold around 15% of the sample.

With regard to this clone: This clone's antigen is unknown. No clone much larger than this one lies a single base away; base qualities are absent.

The paper as a whole reports these results and caveats: The study was limited by small numbers of patients and tested TCRs. Crossreactive clones showed significantly weaker SARS-CoV-2-driven expansion than monoreactive clones, consistent with antigenic imprinting. In about 60% of donors, memory CD4+ clonotypes turned up that crossrecognized SARS-CoV-2 and at least one common cold coronavirus spike. Because the crossreactivity analysis focused on spike protein, crossreactivity against other viral proteins was not assessed. Because no donor provided both pre-pandemic and post-infection samples, tracing the source of pre-existing responses was limited.

CDR1 and CDR2 are read off the germline V gene as SGHRS and YFSETQ. The CDR3 goes from the cysteine to the phenylalanine over 14 residues. The read is trimmed to its CDR3 DNA, 42 bases read in frame from base 1. V was cut back by 0 bases and J by 4 bases, leaving a gap of 10 bases between them. CD4+ T cells from unexposed donors were collected before the COVID-19 pandemic (2011-2018). After about 9 days of culture, CD4+ T cells were isolated with the EasySep CD4+ T cell isolation kit. As cell number allowed, CD4+ T cells from unexposed donors were tested for reactivity to SARS-CoV-2 S and N and to four common cold coronavirus spike pools. Each well received about 2 million PBMCs, cultured in IMDM supplemented with approximately 4.5% human AB serum and around 10 IU/ml IL-2. Half of the culture medium was replaced with fresh IL-2-containing medium on days 3 and 7. Each peptide culture condition was generally run in triplicate replicate wells. Leukapheresis product for the unexposed donors was bought commercially. Ficoll-Paque PLUS gradient centrifugation was used to isolate PBMCs from either whole blood or leukapheresis product. PBMCs were either cryopreserved at -140 degrees C or used fresh in the expansion assay. The QIAamp Micro DNA Kit was used to extract genomic DNA from the CD4+ T cells.

Specimen: CD4+ T cells from PBMCs, cultured in vitro. The clonotype comes from a human donor in good health. The sequence is built from TRBV5-1 and TRBJ1-1, and TRBD1 may be the D gene, going by 5 matching bases. The DNA sequence is given as TGCGCCAGCAGCTTGGGTGCGGGGGTCACTGAAGCTTTCTTT. This translates into CASSLGAGVTEAFF.